Sequencing of this TCR beta chain was carried out in a study of T cell responses to AZD1222 COVID-19 vaccine. CDR1 and CDR2 (germline): SEHNR, FQNEAQ (reference sequence). V dropped 5 bases and J dropped 4 bases, with 15 bases sitting between them. The CDR3 consists of 15 residues. Study-wide points: There were mostly white British donors and more females than males, and clonal diversity was possibly underestimated. A reported finding is that nearly half of spike-specific TCRs target unmutated variant regions. Spike-specific TCR repertoires showed rising breadth and depth after two AZD1222 doses.

The repertoire was sequenced with immunoSEQ multiplex PCR; TCRdb's copy has only in-frame clones and lacks some. This sample has some 130,000 clones; 90% occur once, and the top ten carry less than 9%. This clone was detected only once. Its antigen is still unknown. The receptor was isolated from an adult in good health. The chain links TRBV7-9 to TRBJ1-3; unclear D gene. The sequencing here drew on peripheral blood, taken on day 0 of AZD1222 vaccination. The CDR3 loop reads CASSPRSMGGNTIYF. The DNA of the CDR3 is TGTGCCAGCAGCCCTCGAAGCATGGGAGGAAACACCATATATTTT.